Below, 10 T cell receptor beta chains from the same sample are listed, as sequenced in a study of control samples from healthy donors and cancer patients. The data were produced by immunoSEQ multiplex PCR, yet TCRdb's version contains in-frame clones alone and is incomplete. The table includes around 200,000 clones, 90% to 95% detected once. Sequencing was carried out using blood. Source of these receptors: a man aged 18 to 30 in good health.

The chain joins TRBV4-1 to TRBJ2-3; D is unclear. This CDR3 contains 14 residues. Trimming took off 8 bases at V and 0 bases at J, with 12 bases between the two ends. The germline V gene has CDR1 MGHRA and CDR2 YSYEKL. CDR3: CASVERASTDTQYF. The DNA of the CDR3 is TGCGCCAGCGTGGAACGGGCTAGCACAGATACGCAGTATTTT.

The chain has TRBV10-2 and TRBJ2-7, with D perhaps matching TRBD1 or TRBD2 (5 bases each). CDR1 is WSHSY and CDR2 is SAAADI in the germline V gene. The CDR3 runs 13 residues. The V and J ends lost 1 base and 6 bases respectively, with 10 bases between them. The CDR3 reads CASSEFGGFEQYF. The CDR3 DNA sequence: TGCGCCAGCAGTGAGTTTGGGGGATTCGAGCAGTACTTC.

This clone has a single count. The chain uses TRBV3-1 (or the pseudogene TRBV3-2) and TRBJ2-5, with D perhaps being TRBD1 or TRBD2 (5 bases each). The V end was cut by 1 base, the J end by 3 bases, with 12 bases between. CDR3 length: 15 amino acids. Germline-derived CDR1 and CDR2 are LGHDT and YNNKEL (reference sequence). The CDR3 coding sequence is TGTGCCAGCAGCCAAGGATTGGGACGGAAAGAGACCCAGTACTTC. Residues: CASSQGLGRKETQYF.

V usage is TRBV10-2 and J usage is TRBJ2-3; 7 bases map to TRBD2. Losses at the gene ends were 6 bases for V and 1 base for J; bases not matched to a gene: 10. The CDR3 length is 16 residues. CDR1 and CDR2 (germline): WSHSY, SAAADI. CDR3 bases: TGCGCCAGCAGCTTATTCGGACGGGGGGGCACAGATACGCAGTATTTT. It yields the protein CASSLFGRGGTDTQYF.

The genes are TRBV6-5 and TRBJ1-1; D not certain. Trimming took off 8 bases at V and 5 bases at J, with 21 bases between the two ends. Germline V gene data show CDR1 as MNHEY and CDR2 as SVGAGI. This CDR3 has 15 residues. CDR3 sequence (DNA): TGTGCCAGCTTCCTTTCGGGCAGGCGAGGGACTGAAGCTTTCTTT. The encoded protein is CASFLSGRRGTEAFF.

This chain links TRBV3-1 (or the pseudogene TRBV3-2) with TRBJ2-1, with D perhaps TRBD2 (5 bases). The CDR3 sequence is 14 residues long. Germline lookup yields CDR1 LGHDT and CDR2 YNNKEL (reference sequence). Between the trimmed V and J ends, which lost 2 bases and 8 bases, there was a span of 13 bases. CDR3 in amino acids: CASSQFDARDEQFF. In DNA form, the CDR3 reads TGTGCCAGCAGCCAATTTGATGCGAGGGATGAGCAGTTCTTC.

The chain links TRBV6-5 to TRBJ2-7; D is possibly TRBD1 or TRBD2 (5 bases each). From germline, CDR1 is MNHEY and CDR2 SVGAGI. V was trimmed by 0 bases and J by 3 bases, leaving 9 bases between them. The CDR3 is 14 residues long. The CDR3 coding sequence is TGTGCCAGCAGTTACTCTCGGGACGGCTACGAGCAGTACTTC. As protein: CASSYSRDGYEQYF.

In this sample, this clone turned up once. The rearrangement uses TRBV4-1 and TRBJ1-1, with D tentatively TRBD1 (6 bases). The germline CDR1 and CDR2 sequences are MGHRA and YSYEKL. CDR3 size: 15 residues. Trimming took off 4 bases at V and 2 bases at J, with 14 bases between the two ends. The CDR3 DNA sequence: TGCGCCAGCAGCCGAATACAGGGCCCTAACACTGAAGCTTTCTTT. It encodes CASSRIQGPNTEAFF.

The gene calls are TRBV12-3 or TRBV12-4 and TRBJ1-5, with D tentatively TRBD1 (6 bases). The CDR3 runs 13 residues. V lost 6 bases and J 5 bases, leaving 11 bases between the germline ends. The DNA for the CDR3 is TGTGCCAGCAGATGGGGGCCTCATCAGCCCCAGCATTTT. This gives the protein CASRWGPHQPQHF.

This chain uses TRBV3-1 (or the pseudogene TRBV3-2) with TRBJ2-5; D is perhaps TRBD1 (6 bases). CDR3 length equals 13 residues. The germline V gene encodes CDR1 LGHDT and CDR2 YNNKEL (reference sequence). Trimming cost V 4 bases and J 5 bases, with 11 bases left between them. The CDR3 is CASSLGRGETQYF. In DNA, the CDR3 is TGTGCCAGCAGCCTAGGTAGGGGGGAGACCCAGTACTTC.